Following are 17 T cell receptor beta chains from one sample sequenced in a study of blood T cell repertoires in COVID-19. Assay used: immunoSEQ multiplex PCR; TCRdb lists only in-frame clones, some missing. Among about 160,000 clones listed, approximately 86% were seen once. The sequencing sample was made of peripheral blood. These receptors all come from a woman between 55 and 75 years old who had recovered from COVID-19.

The table lists this clone with a few counts. The rearrangement links TRBV10-2 to TRBJ1-5; TRBD1 matches 7 bases. V shed 2 bases and J 4 bases; nucleotides not matched to a gene: 2. The germline V gene encodes CDR1 WSHSY and CDR2 SAAADI. The CDR3 is 14 residues long. CDR3 sequence reads: CASSEQGENQPQHF. In nucleotides, the CDR3 is TGCGCCAGCAGTGAGCAGGGGGAGAATCAGCCCCAGCATTTT.

The chain combines TRBV28 with TRBJ1-1, with a weak D call TRBD1 (6 bases). Germline CDR1 reads MDHEN; CDR2 reads SYDVKM. The V end lost 4 bases, the J end lost 0 bases, and 9 bases lay between the germline ends. The CDR3 sequence is 14 residues long. CDR3 protein: CASSSTGMNTEAFF. CDR3 DNA: TGTGCCAGCAGTTCTACAGGGATGAACACTGAAGCTTTCTTT.

V is TRBV10-1 and J is TRBJ1-1; D unresolved. V lost 3 bases and J lost 3, with 8 bases in between. CDR1 is WNHNN, CDR2 SYGVQD, per germline (reference sequence). This CDR3 is 13 amino acids long. The CDR3 here is CASSDTGDTEAFF. Here the CDR3 DNA reads TGCGCCAGCAGTGATACTGGTGACACTGAAGCTTTCTTT.

Comment on this clone: Other nucleotide sequences in the sample specify the same CDR3. The chain couples TRBV5-1 to TRBJ2-5; D might be TRBD2 (5 bases). The CDR3 runs to 13 residues. V lost 7 bases and J 2 bases, leaving 12 bases between the germline ends. Germline CDR1 is SGHRS and CDR2 is YFSETQ. DNA of the CDR3: TGCGCCAGCTCGCGGACTCCTCAAGAGACCCAGTACTTC. Its translation is CASSRTPQETQYF.

The chain has TRBV27 and TRBJ1-2; 8 bases line up with TRBD1. Germline CDR1 MNHEY, CDR2 SMNVEV (reference sequence). This CDR3 comprises 14 residues. Trimming removed 5 bases from V and 8 bases from J; junction bases left unmatched: 10. The CDR3 region is CASSPHTRGRGYTF. In DNA, the CDR3 is TGTGCCAGCAGTCCGCACACCAGGGGGCGAGGCTACACCTTC.

The chain uses TRBV4-3 and TRBJ1-2; 8 bases match TRBD1. The CDR3 spans 14 residues. From germline, CDR1 is LGHNA and CDR2 YSLEER. Trimming removed 0 bases from V and 5 bases from J; junction bases left unmatched: 2. This chain's CDR3 is CASSQDTGGYGYTF. The CDR3 DNA reads TGCGCCAGCAGCCAAGACACAGGGGGGTATGGCTACACCTTC.

This clone was seen only once. J is TRBJ1-5 and V is TRBV18, with unresolved D. Trimming took 3 bases from V and 0 from J, leaving 9 bases between them. This CDR3 spans 15 amino acids. The germline V gene has CDR1 KGHSH and CDR2 LQKENI. CDR3: CASSPSGSSNQPQHF. As DNA, the CDR3 is TGTGCCAGCTCACCTTCGGGATCTAGCAATCAGCCCCAGCATTTT. The variable domain in full, with the rest retrieved from reference TRBV18 and TRBJ1-5, is NAGVMQNPRHLVRRRGQEARLRCSPMKGHSHVYWYRQLPEEGLKFMVYLQKENIIDESGMPKERFSAEFPKEGPSILRIQQVVRGDSAAYFCASSPSGSSNQPQHFGDGTRLSIL.

J is TRBJ1-1 and V is TRBV4-1; TRBD1 is a possible D gene (6 bases). V lost 0 bases to trimming and J lost 1 base, with 15 bases between them. This CDR3 has 17 amino acids. Germline V gene data show CDR1 as MGHRA and CDR2 as YSYEKL. CDR3 protein: CASSQDPGRGTNTEAFF. The CDR3 nucleotides read TGCGCCAGCAGCCAAGATCCCGGCAGGGGTACGAACACTGAAGCTTTCTTT.

The V gene is TRBV5-1, the J gene TRBJ1-4; 12 nucleotides match TRBD1. The V and J ends lost 4 bases and 7 bases, in that order; junction bases with no gene match: 5. Germline loops: CDR1 SGHRS, CDR2 YFSETQ. The CDR3 is 15 amino acids. The CDR3 nucleotides are TGCGCCAGCAGCGATAGGGACAGGGGGCCTGAAAAACTGTTTTTT. It specifies CASSDRDRGPEKLFF.

This sequence joins TRBV3-1 (or the pseudogene TRBV3-2) and TRBJ1-1; 7 nucleotides line up with TRBD1. V gave up 4 bases and J gave up 3 bases; unmatched junction bases: 5. Per the germline V gene, CDR1 is LGHDT and CDR2 is YNNKEL (reference sequence). This CDR3 is built from 14 residues. DNA for the CDR3: TGTGCCAGCAGCCGGACAGGCCCCGACACTGAAGCTTTCTTT. The encoded protein is CASSRTGPDTEAFF.

The V and J genes are TRBV2 and TRBJ2-3, with D hard to call. Trimming stripped 4 bases from V and 1 base from J, with 15 bases between. Per the germline V gene, CDR1 is SNHLY and CDR2 is FYNNEI. The CDR3 length is 16 residues. The CDR3 coding sequence is TGTGCCAGCAGTGTACCACCCCCCGGAGGCACAGATACGCAGTATTTT. Translated: CASSVPPPGGTDTQYF.

The chain combines TRBV9 with TRBJ2-1; 10 bases agree with TRBD2. This CDR3 has 18 amino acids. V lost 1 base to trimming and J lost 7 bases; unmatched junction nucleotides: 14. Germline CDR1 is SGDLS and CDR2 is YYNGEE. The CDR3 sequence: CASSVLAGGGLRANEQFF. The CDR3 DNA sequence: TGTGCCAGCAGCGTATTAGCGGGGGGCGGGTTAAGAGCTAATGAGCAGTTCTTC. The complete variable domain, with remaining parts taken from reference TRBV9 and TRBJ2-1, reads DSGVTQTPKHLITATGQRVTLRCSPRSGDLSVYWYQQSLDQGLQFLIQYYNGEERAKGNILERFSAQQFPDLHSELNLSSLELGDSALYFCASSVLAGGGLRANEQFFGPGTRLTVL.

The chain uses TRBV11-2 and TRBJ2-5; D is uncertain. The CDR3 consists of 18 residues. Trimming cost V 5 bases and J 0 bases, with 22 bases left between them. Germline assignment: CDR1 SGHAT and CDR2 FQNNGV. The CDR3 nucleotides are TGTGCCAGCAGCCCTAATGACATTGCTAACTCGTACCAAGAGACCCAGTACTTC. It translates to CASSPNDIANSYQETQYF.

V gene TRBV14 combines with J gene TRBJ2-3, with D hard to call. The germline gives CDR1 SGHDN, CDR2 FVKESK. The V and J ends lost 1 base and 12 bases respectively, with 11 bases between them. The CDR3 runs to 12 residues. Written as DNA, the CDR3 is TGTGCCAGCAGCCAAGGCGAGTTAGTCCAGTATTTT. This translates into CASSQGELVQYF.

This clone was seen more than once but under ten times. The genes are TRBV2 and TRBJ1-5, with D unresolved. The CDR3 has 15 amino acids. Germline CDR1 reads SNHLY; CDR2 reads FYNNEI. The germline V and J ends were trimmed by 4 bases and 1 base, with 11 bases remaining between them. In nucleotides, the CDR3 is TGTGCCAGCAGTGGGAGTCCGGGGAGCAATCAGCCCCAGCATTTT. It codes for CASSGSPGSNQPQHF.

The chain employs TRBV2 and TRBJ1-6; a possible D gene is TRBD1 (6 bases). Germline loops: CDR1 SNHLY, CDR2 FYNNEI. V was cut by 6 bases and J by 7 bases, with 19 bases left in between. This CDR3 region has 16 residues. CDR3 sequence reads: CASSPQGPILNSPLHF. CDR3 bases: TGTGCCAGCAGCCCACAGGGCCCCATTCTGAATTCACCCCTCCACTTT.

The CDR3 sequence: CASGAWTGGYTGELFF. Here the CDR3 DNA reads TGTGCTAGTGGAGCCTGGACAGGGGGCTACACCGGGGAGCTGTTTTTT. The rearrangement joins TRBV12-5 to TRBJ2-2, with TRBD1 identical over 11 bases. V lost 6 bases, J lost 3 bases, and 6 bases stayed unmatched. Per the germline V gene, CDR1 is LGHNT and CDR2 is FRNRAP. CDR3 size: 16 residues. Variable domain in full (rest from reference TRBV12-5 and TRBJ2-2): DARVTQTPRHKVTEMGQEVTMRCQPILGHNTVFWYRQTMMQGLELLAYFRNRAPLDDSGMPKDRFSAEMPDATLATLKIQPSEPRDSAVYFCASGAWTGGYTGELFFGEGSRLTVL.